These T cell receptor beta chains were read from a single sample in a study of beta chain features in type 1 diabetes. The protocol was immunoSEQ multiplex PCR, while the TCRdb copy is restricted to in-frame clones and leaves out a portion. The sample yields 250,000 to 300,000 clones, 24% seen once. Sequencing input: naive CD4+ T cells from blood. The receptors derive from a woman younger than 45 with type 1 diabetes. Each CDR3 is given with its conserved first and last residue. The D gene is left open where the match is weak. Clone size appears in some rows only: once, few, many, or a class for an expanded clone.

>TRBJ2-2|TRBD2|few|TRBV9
CASSEGLATGELFF
TGTGCCAGCAGCGAGGGACTAGCCACCGGGGAGCTGTTTTTT
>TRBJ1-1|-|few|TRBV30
CAWGGLGDTEAFF
TGTGCCTGGGGAGGTCTCGGGGACACTGAAGCTTTCTTT
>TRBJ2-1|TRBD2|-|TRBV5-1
CATSTSGSYGEQFF
TGCGCCACCTCGACTAGCGGGAGTTACGGTGAGCAGTTCTTC
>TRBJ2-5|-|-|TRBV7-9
CASSPGPTGGGGETQYF
TGTGCCAGCAGCCCGGGACCGACAGGTGGGGGTGGGGAGACCCAGTACTTC
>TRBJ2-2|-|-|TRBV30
CAWSVGTFNTGELFF
TGTGCCTGGAGTGTGGGGACATTTAACACCGGGGAGCTGTTTTTT
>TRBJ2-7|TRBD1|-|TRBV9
CASSVGPGTGGTYEQYF
TGTGCCAGCAGCGTAGGCCCCGGGACAGGCGGAACCTACGAGCAGTACTTC
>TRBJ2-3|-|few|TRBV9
CASSVVGDATDTQYF
TGTGCCAGCAGCGTAGTTGGAGATGCCACAGATACGCAGTATTTT
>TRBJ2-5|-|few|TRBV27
CASRTQETQYF
TGTGCCAGCAGAACACAAGAGACCCAGTACTTC
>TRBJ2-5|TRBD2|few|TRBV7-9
CASSRLAEYQETQYF
TGTGCCAGCAGTAGACTAGCGGAGTACCAAGAGACCCAGTACTTC
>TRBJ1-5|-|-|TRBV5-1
CASSFASGDQPQHF
TGCGCCAGCAGCTTCGCCAGCGGAGATCAGCCCCAGCATTTT
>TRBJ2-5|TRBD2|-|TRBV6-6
CASSYGREETQYF
TGTGCCAGCAGTTATGGGCGGGAGGAGACCCAGTACTTC
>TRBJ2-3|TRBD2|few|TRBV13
CASSTLADHTDTQYF
TGTGCCAGCAGCACTCTAGCGGACCACACAGATACGCAGTATTTT
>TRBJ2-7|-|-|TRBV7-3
CASSSGTEPRTYEQYF
TGTGCCAGCAGCTCCGGGACTGAACCGAGAACCTACGAGCAGTACTTC
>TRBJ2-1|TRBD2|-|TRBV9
CASSVRLAGYNEQFF
TGTGCCAGCAGCGTAAGACTAGCGGGCTACAATGAGCAGTTCTTC
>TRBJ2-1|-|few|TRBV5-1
CASSLVVGENEQFF
TGCGCCAGCAGCTTGGTGGTGGGAGAGAATGAGCAGTTCTTC
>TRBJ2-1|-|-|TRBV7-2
CASSLDVSANYNEQFF
TGTGCCAGCAGCTTAGACGTCAGCGCAAACTACAATGAGCAGTTCTTC
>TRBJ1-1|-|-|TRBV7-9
CASSSEAVSTEAFF
TGTGCCAGCAGCTCAGAGGCGGTGAGCACTGAAGCTTTCTTT
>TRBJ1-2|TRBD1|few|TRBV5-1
CASSTGQVYGYTF
TGCGCCAGCAGCACGGGACAGGTCTATGGCTACACCTTC
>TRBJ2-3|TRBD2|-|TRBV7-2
CGTARSGRADTQYF
TGTGGTACGGCCCGGAGCGGGAGGGCGGATACGCAGTATTTT
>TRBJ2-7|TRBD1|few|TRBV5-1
CASSSTGGRYEQYF
TGCGCCAGCAGCTCTACAGGGGGCAGGTACGAGCAGTACTTC
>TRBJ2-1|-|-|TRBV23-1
CASSPIDRNYNEQFF
TGCGCCAGCAGTCCCATCGACAGGAACTACAATGAGCAGTTCTTC
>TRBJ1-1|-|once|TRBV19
CASSIAQGGAFF
TGTGCCAGTAGTATAGCACAGGGTGGAGCTTTCTTT
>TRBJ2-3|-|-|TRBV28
CASSRGLTDTQYF
TGTGCCAGCAGCCGTGGACTCACAGATACGCAGTATTTT
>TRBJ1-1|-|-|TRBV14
CASSQDWGRGTEAFF
TGTGCCAGCAGCCAAGATTGGGGTCGGGGCACTGAAGCTTTCTTT
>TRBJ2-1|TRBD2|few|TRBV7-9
CASSFLAGLSYNEQFF
TGTGCCAGCAGCTTCTTAGCGGGACTATCCTACAATGAGCAGTTCTTC
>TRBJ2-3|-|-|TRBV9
CASSVAQLTDTQYF
TGTGCCAGCAGCGTAGCACAGCTCACAGATACGCAGTATTTT
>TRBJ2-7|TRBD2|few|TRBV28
CASSLVGLAVYEQYF
TGTGCCAGCAGTTTGGTCGGACTAGCGGTCTACGAGCAGTACTTC
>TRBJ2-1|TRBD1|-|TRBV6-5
CASSYSSGGYEQFF
TGTGCCAGCAGTTACTCGTCAGGGGGCTATGAGCAGTTCTTC
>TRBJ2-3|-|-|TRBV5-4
CAWQEVGTDTQYF
TGTGCCTGGCAGGAGGTCGGCACAGATACGCAGTATTTT
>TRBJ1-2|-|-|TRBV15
CATSRVEGNGYTF
TGTGCCACCAGCAGAGTCGAGGGAAATGGCTACACCTTC
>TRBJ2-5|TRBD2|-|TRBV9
CASSVGPTGGETQYF
TGTGCCAGCAGCGTAGGCCCGACGGGAGGGGAGACCCAGTACTTC
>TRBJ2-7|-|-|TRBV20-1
CSGTDRYEQYF
TGCAGTGGTACAGACCGCTACGAGCAGTACTTC
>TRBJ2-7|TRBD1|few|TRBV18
CASSKDRGLLYEQYF
TGTGCCAGCTCGAAGGACAGGGGGCTTCTCTACGAGCAGTACTTC
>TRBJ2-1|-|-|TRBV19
CASREPPNNEQFF
TGTGCCAGTCGCGAACCGCCGAACAATGAGCAGTTCTTC
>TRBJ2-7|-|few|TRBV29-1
CSVDVGVGSYEQYF
TGCAGCGTTGACGTCGGGGTAGGGAGCTACGAGCAGTACTTC
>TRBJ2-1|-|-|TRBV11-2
CASSFPPQRPYNEQFF
TGTGCCAGCAGCTTCCCCCCCCAGCGGCCCTACAATGAGCAGTTCTTC
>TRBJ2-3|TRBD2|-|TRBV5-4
CASQPGLGGTDTQYF
TGTGCCAGCCAGCCGGGACTAGGAGGGACAGATACGCAGTATTTT
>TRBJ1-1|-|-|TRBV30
CAWSRPGEIRAFF
TGTGCCTGGAGTCGTCCAGGGGAAATAAGGGCTTTCTTT
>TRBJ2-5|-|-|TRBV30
CAFRVAETQYF
TGTGCCTTCCGGGTTGCGGAGACCCAGTACTTC
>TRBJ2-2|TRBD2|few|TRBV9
CASSVGLAGVLNTGELFF
TGTGCCAGCAGCGTAGGACTAGCGGGAGTGCTGAACACCGGGGAGCTGTTTTTT
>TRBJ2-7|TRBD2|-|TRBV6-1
CASSEGRGLAGVEQYF
TGTGCCAGCAGTGAAGGGCGAGGACTAGCGGGAGTCGAGCAGTACTTC
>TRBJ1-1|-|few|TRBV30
CAWSGLNLVGTEAFF
TGTGCCTGGAGCGGACTTAACCTCGTAGGCACTGAAGCTTTCTTT
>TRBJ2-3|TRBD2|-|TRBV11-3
CASSFGGRADTQYF
TGTGCCAGCAGCTTCGGCGGGAGGGCCGATACGCAGTATTTT
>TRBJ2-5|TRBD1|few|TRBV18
CASSSGQGRETQYF
TGTGCCAGCTCATCAGGACAGGGGCGAGAGACCCAGTACTTC
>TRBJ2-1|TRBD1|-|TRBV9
CASSVDVTGSYNEQFF
TGTGCCAGCAGCGTAGACGTGACAGGGTCCTACAATGAGCAGTTCTTC
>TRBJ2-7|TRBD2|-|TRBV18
CASSGREATEQYF
TGTGCCAGCTCAGGGCGGGAGGCAACCGAGCAGTACTTC
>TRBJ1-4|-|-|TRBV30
CAGTRAGDGEKLFF
TGTGCCGGGACCAGAGCAGGGGATGGTGAAAAACTGTTTTTT
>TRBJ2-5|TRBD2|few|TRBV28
CASSASSGRTNQETQYF
TGTGCCAGCAGTGCTTCTAGCGGGAGGACTAACCAAGAGACCCAGTACTTC
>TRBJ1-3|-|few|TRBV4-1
CASSQEGSPSGNTIYF
TGCGCCAGCAGCCAAGAGGGGAGTCCTTCTGGAAACACCATATATTTT
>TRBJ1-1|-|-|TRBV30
CAWSPDSPAFF
TGTGCCTGGAGTCCGGACTCTCCAGCTTTCTTT
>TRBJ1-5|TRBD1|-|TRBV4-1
CASAEQGARGQPQHF
TGCGCCAGCGCGGAACAGGGGGCGCGGGGTCAGCCCCAGCATTTT
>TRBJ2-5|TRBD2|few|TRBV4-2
CASSQDLTGGETQYF
TGTGCCAGCAGCCAAGATTTAACGGGAGGAGAGACCCAGTACTTC
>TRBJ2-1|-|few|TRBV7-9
CASSSQGRHNEQFF
TGTGCCAGCAGTTCGCAGGGGCGCCACAATGAGCAGTTCTTC
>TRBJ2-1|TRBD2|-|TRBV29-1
CSVEEGSGSSYNEQFF
TGCAGCGTTGAAGAGGGTAGCGGGAGCTCCTACAATGAGCAGTTCTTC
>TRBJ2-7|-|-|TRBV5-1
CASSFSQGPYEQYF
TGCGCCAGCAGCTTTAGCCAGGGTCCCTACGAGCAGTACTTC
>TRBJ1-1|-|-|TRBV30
CAWSVRGGTEAFF
TGTGCCTGGAGTGTTCGGGGGGGCACTGAAGCTTTCTTT
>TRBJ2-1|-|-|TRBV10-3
CAISEVGEDNEQFF
TGTGCCATCAGTGAAGTGGGAGAGGACAATGAGCAGTTCTTC
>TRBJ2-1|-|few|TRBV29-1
CSVDGGKAYNEQFF
TGCAGCGTTGACGGCGGGAAGGCCTACAATGAGCAGTTCTTC
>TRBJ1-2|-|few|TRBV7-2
CASSLDGREGYGYTF
TGTGCCAGCAGCTTAGATGGCAGGGAAGGCTATGGCTACACCTTC